A single sample gave rise to the 5 T cell receptor beta chains below, sequenced in a study of T cell responses to AZD1222 COVID-19 vaccine. Using immunoSEQ multiplex PCR, the repertoire was profiled, and TCRdb retains in-frame clones only, with some absent. The data contain approximately 300,000 clones, 90% to 95% of them singletons. Specimen: peripheral blood, collected 28 days after the second AZD1222 dose. Receptor source: an adult who received the AZD1222 COVID-19 vaccine.

The J gene is TRBJ1-2, the V gene TRBV9; D is unresolved. In germline, CDR1 is SGDLS, CDR2 YYNGEE. The germline V and J ends were trimmed by 3 bases and 4 bases, with 7 bases remaining between them. The CDR3 consists of 12 residues. The CDR3 bases are TGTGCCAGCAGCGGCTACAGCTATGGCTACACCTTC. Its translation: CASSGYSYGYTF.

This sequence joins TRBV7-2 and TRBJ2-5; D gene unclear. CDR3 length: 12 residues. V was shortened by 2 bases and J by 3 bases, with 4 bases between the two germline ends. Germline V CDR1 and CDR2: SGHTA, FQGNSA. The CDR3 DNA reads TGTGCCAGCAGCTTACTTAAAGAGACCCAGTACTTC. It translates to CASSLLKETQYF.

This rearrangement joins TRBV10-3 to TRBJ2-1, with D perhaps given as TRBD1 or TRBD2 (5 bases each). The germline CDR1 and CDR2 sequences are ENHRY and SYGVKD. The CDR3 has 15 residues. Deletions cut 7 bases from V and 0 bases from J, with 13 bases between. CDR3 residues: CAITRDQSSYNEQFF. The CDR3 nucleotides are TGTGCCATCACCCGGGACCAGAGCTCCTACAATGAGCAGTTCTTC.

Worth noting for this clone: A junction boundary mismatches the germline segment, possibly from a read error. This chain uses TRBV2 with TRBJ2-3; the D gene is possibly TRBD2 (6 bases). This CDR3 comprises 12 residues. Germline assignment: CDR1 SNHLY and CDR2 FYNNEI. The DNA for the CDR3 is TGTGCCAGCAGTGAAGGCGGGGACTCTCTTGATTTT. The encoded protein is CASSEGGDSLDF.

The DNA for the CDR3 is TGTGCCAGCAGCGAAATAGCGAGGAGTACTGGGGCCAACGTCCTGACTTTC. This codes for CASSEIARSTGANVLTF. The gene calls are TRBV7-8 and TRBJ2-6; D might be TRBD2 (5 bases). V lost 5 bases and J 2 bases, leaving 16 bases between the germline ends. CDR3 length: 17 amino acids. Germline V gene lookup returns CDR1 SGHVS and CDR2 FQNEAQ. The full variable domain, its missing parts supplied by reference TRBV7-8 and TRBJ2-6, is GAGVSQSPRYKVAKRGQDVALRCDPISGHVSLFWYQQALGQGPEFLTYFQNEAQLDKSGLPSDRFFAERPEGSVSTLKIQRTQQEDSAVYLCASSEIARSTGANVLTFGAGSRLTVL.